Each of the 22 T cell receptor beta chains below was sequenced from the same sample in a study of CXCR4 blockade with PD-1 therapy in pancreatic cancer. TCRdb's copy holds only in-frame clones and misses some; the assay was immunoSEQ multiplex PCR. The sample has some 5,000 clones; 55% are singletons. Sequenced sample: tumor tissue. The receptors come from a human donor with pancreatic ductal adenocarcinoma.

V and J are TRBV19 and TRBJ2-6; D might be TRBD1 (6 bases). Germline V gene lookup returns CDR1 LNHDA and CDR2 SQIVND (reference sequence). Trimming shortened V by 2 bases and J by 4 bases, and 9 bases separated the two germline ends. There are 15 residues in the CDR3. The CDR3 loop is CASSIFGQGANVLTF. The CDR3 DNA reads TGTGCCAGTAGTATATTTGGACAGGGGGCCAACGTCCTGACTTTC.

CDR3 residues: CASSLGQSTGELFF. The CDR3 DNA is TGTGCCAGTAGTCTGGGACAGAGCACCGGGGAGCTGTTTTTT. This chain links TRBV19 with TRBJ2-2, with 7 bases fitting TRBD1. The CDR3 contains 14 residues. Trimming cost V 5 bases and J 4 bases; bases outside gene matches: 4. Germline V gene sequence: CDR1 LNHDA, CDR2 SQIVND (reference sequence).

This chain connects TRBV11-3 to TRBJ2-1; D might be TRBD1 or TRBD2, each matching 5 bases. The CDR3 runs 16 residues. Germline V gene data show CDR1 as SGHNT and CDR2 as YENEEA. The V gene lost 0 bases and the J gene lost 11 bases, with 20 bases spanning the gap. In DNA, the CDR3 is TGTGCCAGCAGCTTAGAGTTCGGGACCCTCTCGATCCAGCAGTTCTTC. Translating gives CASSLEFGTLSIQQFF.

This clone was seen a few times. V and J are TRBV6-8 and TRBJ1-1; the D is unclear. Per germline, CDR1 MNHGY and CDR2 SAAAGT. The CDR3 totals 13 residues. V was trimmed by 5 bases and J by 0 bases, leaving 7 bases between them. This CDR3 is CASSPRMNTEAFF. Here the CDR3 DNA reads TGTGCCAGCAGTCCCAGGATGAACACTGAAGCTTTCTTT.

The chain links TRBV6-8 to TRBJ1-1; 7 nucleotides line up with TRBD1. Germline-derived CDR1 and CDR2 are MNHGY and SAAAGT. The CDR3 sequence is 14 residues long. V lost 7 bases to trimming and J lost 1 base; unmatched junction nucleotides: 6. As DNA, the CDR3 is TGTGCCAGCACCCCCGGGACAGCGAACACTGAAGCTTTCTTT. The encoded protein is CASTPGTANTEAFF.

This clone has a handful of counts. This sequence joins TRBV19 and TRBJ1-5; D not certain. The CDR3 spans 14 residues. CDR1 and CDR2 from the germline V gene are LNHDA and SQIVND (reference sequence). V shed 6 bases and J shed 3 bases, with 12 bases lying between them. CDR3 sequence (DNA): TGTGCCAGTAGCCTCCGGGAGTACAATCAGCCCCAGCATTTT. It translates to CASSLREYNQPQHF.

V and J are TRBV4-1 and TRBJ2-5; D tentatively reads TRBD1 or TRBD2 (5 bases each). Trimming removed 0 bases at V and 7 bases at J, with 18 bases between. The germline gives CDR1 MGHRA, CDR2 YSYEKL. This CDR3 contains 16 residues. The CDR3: CASSQDYTGTVATQYF. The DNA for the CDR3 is TGCGCCAGCAGCCAAGATTATACTGGGACCGTTGCGACCCAGTACTTC.

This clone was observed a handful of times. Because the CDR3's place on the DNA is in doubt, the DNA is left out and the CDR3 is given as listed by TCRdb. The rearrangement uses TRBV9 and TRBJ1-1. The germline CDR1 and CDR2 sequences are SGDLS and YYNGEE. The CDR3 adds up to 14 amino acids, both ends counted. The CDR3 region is CASSVGSGATEAFF.

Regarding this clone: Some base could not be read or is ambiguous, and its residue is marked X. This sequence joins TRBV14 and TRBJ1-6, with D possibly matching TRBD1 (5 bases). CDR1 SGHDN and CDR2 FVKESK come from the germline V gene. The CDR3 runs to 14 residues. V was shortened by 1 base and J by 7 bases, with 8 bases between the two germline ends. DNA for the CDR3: TGTGCCAGCAGCCAAGGACAGCTWAATTCACCCCTCCACTTT. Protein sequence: CASSQGQXNSPLHF. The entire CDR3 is CASSQGQLNSPLHF.

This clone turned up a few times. The CDR3 region is CASSGTSGHLDTQYF. In nucleotides, the CDR3 is TGTGCCAGCAGTGGGACTAGCGGGCACTTAGATACGCAGTATTTT. The chain links TRBV2 to TRBJ2-3; 11 bases agree with TRBD2. The CDR3 length is 15 residues. CDR1 is SNHLY and CDR2 is FYNNEI in the germline V gene. The J segment lost 5 bases and the V segment lost 4 bases, leaving 5 bases of the junction unmatched.

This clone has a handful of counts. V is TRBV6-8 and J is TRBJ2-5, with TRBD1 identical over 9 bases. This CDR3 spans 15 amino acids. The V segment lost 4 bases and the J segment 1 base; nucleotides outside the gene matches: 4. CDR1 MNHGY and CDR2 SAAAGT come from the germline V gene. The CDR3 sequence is CASSSGQGPQETQYF. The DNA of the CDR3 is TGTGCCAGCAGTTCGGGACAGGGACCCCAAGAGACCCAGTACTTC.

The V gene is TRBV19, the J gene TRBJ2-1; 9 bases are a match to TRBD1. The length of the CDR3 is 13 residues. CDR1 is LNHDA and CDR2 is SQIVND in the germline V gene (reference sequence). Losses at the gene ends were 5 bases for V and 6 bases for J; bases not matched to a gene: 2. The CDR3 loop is CASSQDRGNEQFF. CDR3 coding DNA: TGTGCCAGTAGTCAGGACAGGGGCAATGAGCAGTTCTTC.

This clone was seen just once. CDR3 protein: CASSSRLAAQETQYF. CDR3 nucleotide sequence: TGTGCCAGCAGTTCGAGACTAGCGGCCCAAGAGACCCAGTACTTC. This chain links TRBV25-1 with TRBJ2-5; 9 nucleotides agree with TRBD2. Germline values: CDR1 MGHDK, CDR2 SYGVNS. This CDR3 comprises 15 residues. With 5 bases clipped from V and 1 base from J, the junction kept 5 bases outside the gene matches.

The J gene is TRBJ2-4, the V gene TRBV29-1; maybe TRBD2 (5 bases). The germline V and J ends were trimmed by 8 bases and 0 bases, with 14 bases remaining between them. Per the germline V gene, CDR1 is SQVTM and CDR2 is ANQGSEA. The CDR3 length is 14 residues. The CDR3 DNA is TGCAGCACCGGGGTGGTAGTAGCCAAAAACATTCAGTACTTC. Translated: CSTGVVVAKNIQYF.

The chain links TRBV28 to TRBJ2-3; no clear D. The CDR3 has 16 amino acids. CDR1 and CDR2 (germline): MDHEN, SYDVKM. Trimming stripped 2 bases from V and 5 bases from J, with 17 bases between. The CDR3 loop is CASSLVGSPPEDTQYF. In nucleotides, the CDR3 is TGTGCCAGCAGTTTAGTGGGGTCTCCTCCCGAAGATACGCAGTATTTT. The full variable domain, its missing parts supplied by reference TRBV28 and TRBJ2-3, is DVKVTQSSRYLVKRTGEKVFLECVQDMDHENMFWYRQDPGLGLRLIYFSYDVKMKEKGDIPEGYSVSREKKERFSLILESASTNQTSMYLCASSLVGSPPEDTQYFGPGTRLTVL.

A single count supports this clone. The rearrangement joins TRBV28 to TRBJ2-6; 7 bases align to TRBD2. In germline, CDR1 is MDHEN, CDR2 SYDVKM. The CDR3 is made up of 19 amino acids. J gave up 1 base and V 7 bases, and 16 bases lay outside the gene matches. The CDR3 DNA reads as TGTGCCAGCACCCGAGGGGCGAAGGGGAGGGTGTCTGGGGCCAACGTCCTGACTTTC. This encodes CASTRGAKGRVSGANVLTF.

CDR3 in amino acids: CAISEEGTKGTEAFF. CDR3 DNA: TGTGCCATCAGTGAGGAAGGGACGAAGGGCACTGAAGCTTTCTTT. V usage is TRBV10-3 and J usage is TRBJ1-1; D may be TRBD1 (5 bases). Trimming stripped 2 bases from V and 4 bases from J, with 14 bases between. The CDR3 runs to 15 residues. CDR1 is ENHRY and CDR2 is SYGVKD in the germline V gene.

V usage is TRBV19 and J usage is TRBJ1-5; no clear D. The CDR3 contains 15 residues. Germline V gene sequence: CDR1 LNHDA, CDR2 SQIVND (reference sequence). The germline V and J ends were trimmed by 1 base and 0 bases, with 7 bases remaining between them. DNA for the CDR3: TGTGCCAGTAGTATAGCAGTTTATAGCAATCAGCCCCAGCATTTT. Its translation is CASSIAVYSNQPQHF.

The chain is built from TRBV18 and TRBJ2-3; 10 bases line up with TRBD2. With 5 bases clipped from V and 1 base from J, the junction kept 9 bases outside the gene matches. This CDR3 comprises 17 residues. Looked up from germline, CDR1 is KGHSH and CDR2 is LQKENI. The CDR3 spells CASSTRLAGGGTDTQYF. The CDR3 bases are TGTGCCAGCTCAACCCGCTTAGCGGGAGGTGGCACAGATACGCAGTATTTT.

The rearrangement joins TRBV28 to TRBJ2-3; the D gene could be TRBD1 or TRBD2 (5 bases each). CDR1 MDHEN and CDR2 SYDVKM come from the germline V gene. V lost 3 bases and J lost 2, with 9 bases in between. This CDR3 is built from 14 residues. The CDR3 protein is CASSLGLATDTQYF. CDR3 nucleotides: TGTGCCAGCAGTTTGGGGCTAGCCACAGATACGCAGTATTTT. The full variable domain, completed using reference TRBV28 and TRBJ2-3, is DVKVTQSSRYLVKRTGEKVFLECVQDMDHENMFWYRQDPGLGLRLIYFSYDVKMKEKGDIPEGYSVSREKKERFSLILESASTNQTSMYLCASSLGLATDTQYFGPGTRLTVL.

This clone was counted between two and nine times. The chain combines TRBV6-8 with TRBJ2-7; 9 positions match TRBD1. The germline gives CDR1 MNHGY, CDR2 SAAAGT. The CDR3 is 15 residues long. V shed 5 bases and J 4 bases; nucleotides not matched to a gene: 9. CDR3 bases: TGTGCCAGCAGTCCTGGGACAGGGAGAACTTACGAGCAGTACTTC. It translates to CASSPGTGRTYEQYF.

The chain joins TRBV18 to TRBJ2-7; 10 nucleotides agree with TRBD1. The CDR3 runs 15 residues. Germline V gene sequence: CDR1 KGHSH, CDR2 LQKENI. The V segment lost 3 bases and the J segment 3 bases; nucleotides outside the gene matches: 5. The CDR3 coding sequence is TGTGCCAGCTCACCTACGGGACAGGGGCGCTACGAGCAGTACTTC. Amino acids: CASSPTGQGRYEQYF.